This T cell receptor (beta chain) was sequenced during a study of tumor-infiltrating lymphocytes in primary liver carcinoma. Worth noting for this clonotype: The antigen remains unidentified. The junction and the germline gene differ at one end; a read error may be behind it.

Co-extracted RNA and DNA came from about 20-30 mg of unsorted bulk tissue. The study enrolled treatment-naive patients with chronic HBV infection. Study results and limitations: The study found tumor-adjacent and tumor-blood pairs overlapped less than tumor region pairs. There were only about 7.5-25% of top clones found in all five tumor regions. Blood had a significantly lower top-250-clone fraction than tumors did (p = 0.039).

Priming with a constant-region primer yielded TCR beta cDNA from about 540 ng total RNA. What produced the TCR beta libraries was three nested multiplex PCR rounds using slightly modified ARM-PCR. The first two PCR rounds, around 10 cycles each, used TRBV1-TRBV30 forward primers and a C-beta reverse primer. TCRdb passed the multiplex PCR reads through MiXCR, listing each CDR3 protein once. Here the sample spans roughly 100,000 distinct CDR3 sequences, roughly four fifths being singletons. The germline gives CDR1 MDHEN, CDR2 SYDVKM. The CDR3 covers 12 residues. The receptor's source is a man in his forties with primary liver carcinoma and hepatitis B virus infection. The V call is TRBV28, the J call TRBJ2-1; no clear D. What was sequenced was liver tumor tissue from sampling region 3. Sample subset: tumor region T3, left-lateral pole. The CDR3 reads CASSLNPAEHFF. The CDR3 coding sequence is TGTGCGAGCAGTTTAAACCCCGCCGAGCACTTCTTC.